Presented here are 7 T cell receptor beta chains from one specimen sequenced in a study of blood T cell repertoires in COVID-19. TCRdb's table, derived via immunoSEQ multiplex PCR, lists solely in-frame clones and lacks some. The repertoire has more than 300,000 clones, about nine tenths of them found once; the top ten carry about 6%. Sequenced: peripheral blood. The source of these receptors is a woman aged 50 to 65 with COVID-19, enrolled during active disease.

The chain recombines TRBV5-1 with TRBJ2-3, with D possibly matching TRBD2 (6 bases). Trimming cost V 0 bases and J 5 bases, with 13 bases left between them. The germline V gene has CDR1 SGHRS and CDR2 YFSETQ. This CDR3 comprises 15 residues. CDR3: CASSLGGLLEDTQYF. CDR3 nucleotides: TGCGCCAGCAGCTTGGGAGGACTACTGGAAGATACGCAGTATTTT.

This chain links TRBV6-2 or TRBV6-3 with TRBJ2-3, with 13 positions matching TRBD2. The CDR3 loop spans 16 amino acids. CDR1 is MNHEY and CDR2 is SVGEGT in the germline V gene. Trimming removed 2 bases from V and 5 bases from J; junction bases left unmatched: 4. The CDR3 bases are TGTGCCAGCAGTTACCGGACTAGCGGGAGTGGAGATACGCAGTATTTT. Translation gives CASSYRTSGSGDTQYF.

The CDR3 coding sequence is TGTGCCACGGGACAGAGTCCTACCTACGAGCAGTACTTC. Amino acids: CATGQSPTYEQYF. The rearrangement uses TRBV19 and TRBJ2-7; 7 nucleotides agree with TRBD1. The CDR3 extends over 13 amino acids. Losses at the gene ends were 10 bases for V and 2 bases for J; bases not matched to a gene: 8. Germline CDR1 LNHDA, CDR2 SQIVND (reference sequence).

The chain employs TRBV11-3 and TRBJ1-3; D remains unclear. This CDR3 contains 14 residues. CDR1 is SGHNT, CDR2 YENEEA, per germline. V gave up 8 bases and J gave up 7 bases, with 18 bases separating them. CDR3 bases: TGTGCCAGCGGAACGACACGAACACGGAACACCATATATTTT. As protein: CASGTTRTRNTIYF.

The chain joins TRBV6-5 to TRBJ2-3; D unresolved. CDR1 MNHEY and CDR2 SVGAGI come from the germline V gene. The CDR3 totals 12 residues. V was cut by 5 bases and J by 1 base, with 4 bases left in between. The CDR3 here is CASSRGTDTQYF. Here the CDR3 DNA reads TGTGCCAGCAGTCGGGGCACAGATACGCAGTATTTT.

V is TRBV6-5 and J is TRBJ2-7, with TRBD2 identical over 7 bases. CDR3 size: 13 residues. Germline loops: CDR1 MNHEY, CDR2 SVGAGI. Germline trimming cut 8 bases from V and 3 bases from J; bases unmatched to any gene: 7. CDR3 region: CASRLADLYEQYF. The CDR3, as DNA: TGTGCCAGCCGACTAGCTGATCTCTACGAGCAGTACTTC.

This chain uses TRBV19 with TRBJ2-4; tentatively, D is TRBD2 (5 bases). Trimming stripped 5 bases from V and 0 bases from J, with 17 bases between. This CDR3 is 17 amino acids long. In germline, CDR1 is LNHDA, CDR2 SQIVND (reference sequence). CDR3: CASSGNGVTLAKNIQYF. DNA of the CDR3: TGTGCCAGTAGTGGCAACGGGGTAACACTAGCCAAAAACATTCAGTACTTC.